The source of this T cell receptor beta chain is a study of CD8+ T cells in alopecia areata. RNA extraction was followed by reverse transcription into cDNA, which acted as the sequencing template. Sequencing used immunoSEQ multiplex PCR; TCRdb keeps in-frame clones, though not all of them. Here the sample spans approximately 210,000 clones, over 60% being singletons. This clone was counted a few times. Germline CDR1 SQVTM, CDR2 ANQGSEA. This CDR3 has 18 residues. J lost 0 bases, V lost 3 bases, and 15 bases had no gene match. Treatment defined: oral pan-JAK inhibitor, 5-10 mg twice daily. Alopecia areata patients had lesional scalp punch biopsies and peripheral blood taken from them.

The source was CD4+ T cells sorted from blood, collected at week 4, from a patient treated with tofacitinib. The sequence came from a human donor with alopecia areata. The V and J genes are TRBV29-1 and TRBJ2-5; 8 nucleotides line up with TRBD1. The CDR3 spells CSVDGWGPTGVDQETQYF. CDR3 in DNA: TGCAGCGTTGACGGTTGGGGGCCGACAGGGGTCGACCAAGAGACCCAGTACTTC.